The source of this T cell receptor beta chain is a study of blood T cell repertoires in COVID-19. The overall study: COVID-19 samples collected from the United States, Italy and Spain covered acute and convalescent phases. PBMCs, B-cell-depleted T cells, or T cells provided the cDNA or gDNA that made up the material.

Method: immunoSEQ multiplex PCR; TCRdb's copy keeps in-frame clones and lacks some. The data contain 150,000 to 200,000 clones, around 83% of them seen just once; the ten biggest clones take up less than 10%. Input material: peripheral blood. The sequence was collected from a woman aged 70-85 years with COVID-19, enrolled during active disease.

The CDR3: CAWSSGQGAKDEQFF. The CDR3 bases are TGTGCCTGGAGTTCGGGACAGGGGGCGAAAGATGAGCAGTTCTTC. The rearrangement uses TRBV30 and TRBJ2-1; 12 bases are shared with TRBD1. The CDR3 has 15 residues. V shed 2 bases and J 8 bases; nucleotides not matched to a gene: 7. Germline V gives CDR1 GTSNPN, CDR2 SVGIG (reference sequence).